The clone carrying this TCR beta chain appeared many times. Its cognate antigen is unknown. The V gene lost 6 bases and the J gene lost 6 bases, with 18 bases spanning the gap. Germline V lookup: CDR1 LNHDA, CDR2 SQIVND (reference sequence). This CDR3 is 15 amino acids long. This sample was taken from a study of regulatory T cells in long-lasting Graves disease. Study-wide points: Sampling was limited to peripheral blood rather than thyroid tissue. Persistent disease preferred TRBV28, TRBJ1-2 and TRBJ2-5; new disease, TRBV20-1 and TRBJ2-1.

TCR beta libraries were built with iRepertoire HTBI primers and Arm-PCR of CDR3 regions. One entry per CDR3 protein results from TCRdb running MiXCR on the multiplex PCR reads. The table has roughly 560,000 distinct CDR3 sequences, approximately 12% seen once. Time point indicated: newly diagnosed GD, antithyroid drugs for less than 3 months. PBMCs provided the RNA from which the TCR library was made. The sample was also linked to a second study, of T cells in Graves' hyperthyroidism and ophthalmopathy. As reported in that work: Diagnosis rested on symptoms, serum thyroxine and TRAb, thyroid ultrasound, and orbital computed tomography.

The receptor was isolated from a woman in her twenties or thirties with Graves disease. The sequences come from peripheral blood mononuclear cells (PBMCs), collected at new diagnosis, from a patient treated with antithyroid drugs. J is TRBJ2-1 and V is TRBV19, with D possibly TRBD2 on 6 matching bases. DNA for the CDR3: TGTGCCAGTAGCCCCCCGGGCGGTAGCGGCAATGAGCAGTTCTTC. This encodes CASSPPGGSGNEQFF.